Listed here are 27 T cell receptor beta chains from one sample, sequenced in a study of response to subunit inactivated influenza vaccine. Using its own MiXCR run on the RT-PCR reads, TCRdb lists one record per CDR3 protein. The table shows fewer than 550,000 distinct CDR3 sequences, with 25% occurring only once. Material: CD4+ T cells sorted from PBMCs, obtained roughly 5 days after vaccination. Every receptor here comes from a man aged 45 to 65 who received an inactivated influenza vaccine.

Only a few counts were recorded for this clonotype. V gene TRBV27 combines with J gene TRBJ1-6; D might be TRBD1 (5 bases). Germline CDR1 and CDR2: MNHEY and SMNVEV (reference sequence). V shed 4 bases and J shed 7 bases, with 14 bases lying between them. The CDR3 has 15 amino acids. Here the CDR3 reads CASSWSGAENSPLHF. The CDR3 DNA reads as TGTGCCAGCAGTTGGAGTGGGGCGGAGAATTCACCCCTCCACTTT.

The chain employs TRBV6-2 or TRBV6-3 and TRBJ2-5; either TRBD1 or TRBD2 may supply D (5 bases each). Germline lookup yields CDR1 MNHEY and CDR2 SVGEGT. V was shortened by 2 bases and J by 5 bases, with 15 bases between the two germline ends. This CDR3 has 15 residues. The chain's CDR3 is CASSYNPGRGETQYF. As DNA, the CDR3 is TGTGCCAGCAGTTACAATCCGGGGCGAGGGGAGACCCAGTACTTC.

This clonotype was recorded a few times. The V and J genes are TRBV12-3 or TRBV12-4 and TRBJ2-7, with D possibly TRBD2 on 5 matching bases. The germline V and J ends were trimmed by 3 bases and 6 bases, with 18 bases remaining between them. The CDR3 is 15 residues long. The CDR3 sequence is CASSFGGLLGAEQYF. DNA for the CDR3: TGTGCCAGCAGTTTCGGAGGTCTTCTCGGCGCCGAGCAGTACTTC.

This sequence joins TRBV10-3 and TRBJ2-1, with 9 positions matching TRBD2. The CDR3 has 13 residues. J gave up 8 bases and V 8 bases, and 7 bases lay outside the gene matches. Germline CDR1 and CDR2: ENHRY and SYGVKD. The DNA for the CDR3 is TGTGCCATCGGGGCTAGCGGGGTGGATGAGCAGTTCTTC. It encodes CAIGASGVDEQFF.

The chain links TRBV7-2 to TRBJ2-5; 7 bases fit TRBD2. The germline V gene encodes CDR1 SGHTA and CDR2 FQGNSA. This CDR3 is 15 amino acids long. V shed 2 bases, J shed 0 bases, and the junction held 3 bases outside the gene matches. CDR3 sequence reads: CASSLQRGYQETQYF. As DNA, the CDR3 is TGTGCCAGCAGCTTACAGCGGGGCTACCAAGAGACCCAGTACTTC.

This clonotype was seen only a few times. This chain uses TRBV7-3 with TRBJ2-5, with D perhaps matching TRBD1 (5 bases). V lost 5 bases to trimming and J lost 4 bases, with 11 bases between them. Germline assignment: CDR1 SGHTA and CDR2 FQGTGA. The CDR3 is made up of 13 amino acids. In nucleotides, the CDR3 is TGTGCCAGCAGCAGGGGCCAGACAGAGACCCAGTACTTC. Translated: CASSRGQTETQYF. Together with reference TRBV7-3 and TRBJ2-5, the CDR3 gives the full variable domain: GAGVSQTPSNKVTEKGKYVELRCDPISGHTALYWYRQSLGQGPEFLIYFQGTGAADDSGLPNDRFFAVRPEGSVSTLKIQRTERGDSAVYLCASSRGQTETQYFGPGTRLLVL.

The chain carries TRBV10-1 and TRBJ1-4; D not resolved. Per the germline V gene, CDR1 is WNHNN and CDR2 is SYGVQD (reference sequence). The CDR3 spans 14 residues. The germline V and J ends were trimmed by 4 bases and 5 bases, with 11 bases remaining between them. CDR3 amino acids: CASSAAGLNEKLFF. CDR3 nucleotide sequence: TGCGCCAGCAGTGCGGCGGGATTAAATGAAAAACTGTTTTTT.

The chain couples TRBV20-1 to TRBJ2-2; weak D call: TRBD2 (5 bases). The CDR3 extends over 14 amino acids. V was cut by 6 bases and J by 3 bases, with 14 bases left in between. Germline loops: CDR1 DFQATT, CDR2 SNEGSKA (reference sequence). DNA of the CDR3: TGCAGTGCGCCCAGACCGGGGTACACCGGGGAGCTGTTTTTT. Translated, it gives CSAPRPGYTGELFF.

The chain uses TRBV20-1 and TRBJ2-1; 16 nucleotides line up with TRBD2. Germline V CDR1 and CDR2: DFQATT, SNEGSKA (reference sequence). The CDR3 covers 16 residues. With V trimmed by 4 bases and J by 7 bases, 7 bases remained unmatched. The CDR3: CSANGTSGRGRNEQFF. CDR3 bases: TGCAGTGCTAATGGGACTAGCGGGAGGGGAAGAAATGAGCAGTTCTTC.

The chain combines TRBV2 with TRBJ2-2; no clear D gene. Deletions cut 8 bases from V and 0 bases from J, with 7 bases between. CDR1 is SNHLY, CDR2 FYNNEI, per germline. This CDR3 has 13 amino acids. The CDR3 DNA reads TGTGCCAGCTCTTACGCGAACACCGGGGAGCTGTTTTTT. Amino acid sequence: CASSYANTGELFF. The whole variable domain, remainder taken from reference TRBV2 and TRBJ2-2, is EPEVTQTPSHQVTQMGQEVILRCVPISNHLYFYWYRQILGQKVEFLVSFYNNEISEKSEIFDDQFSVERPDGSNFTLKIRSTKLEDSAMYFCASSYANTGELFFGEGSRLTVL.

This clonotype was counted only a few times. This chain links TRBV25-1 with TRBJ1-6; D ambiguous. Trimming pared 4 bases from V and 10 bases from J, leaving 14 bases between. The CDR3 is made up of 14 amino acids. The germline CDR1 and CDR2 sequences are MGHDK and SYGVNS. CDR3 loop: CASSGWGFDSPLHF. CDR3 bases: TGTGCCAGCAGTGGATGGGGTTTTGACTCACCCCTCCACTTT.

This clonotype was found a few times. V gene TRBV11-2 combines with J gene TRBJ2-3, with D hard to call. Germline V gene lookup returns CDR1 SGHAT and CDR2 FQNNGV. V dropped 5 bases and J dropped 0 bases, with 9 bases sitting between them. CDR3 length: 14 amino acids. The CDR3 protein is CASSKQISTDTQYF. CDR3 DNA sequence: TGTGCCAGCAGCAAACAGATTAGCACAGATACGCAGTATTTT.

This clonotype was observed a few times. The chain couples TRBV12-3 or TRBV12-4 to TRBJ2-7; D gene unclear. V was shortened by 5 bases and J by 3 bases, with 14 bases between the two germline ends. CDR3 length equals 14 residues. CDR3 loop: CASSPAVSNYEQYF. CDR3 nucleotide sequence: TGTGCCAGCAGTCCAGCAGTTTCCAACTACGAGCAGTACTTC.

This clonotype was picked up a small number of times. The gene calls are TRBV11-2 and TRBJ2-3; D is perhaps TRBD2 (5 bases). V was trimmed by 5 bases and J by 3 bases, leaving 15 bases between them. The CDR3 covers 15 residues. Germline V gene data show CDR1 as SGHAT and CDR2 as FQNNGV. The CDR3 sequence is CASSLDSRQTDTQYF. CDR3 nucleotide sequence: TGTGCCAGCAGCCTGGACTCGAGACAAACAGATACGCAGTATTTT.

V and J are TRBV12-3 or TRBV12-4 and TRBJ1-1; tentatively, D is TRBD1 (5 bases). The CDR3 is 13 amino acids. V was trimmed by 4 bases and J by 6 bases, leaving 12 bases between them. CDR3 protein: CASSSGTDAEAFF. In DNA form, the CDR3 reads TGTGCCAGCAGTTCTGGGACGGATGCTGAAGCTTTCTTT.

CDR3 region: CASSESQINEKLFF. CDR3 in DNA: TGTGCCAGCAGTGAATCGCAGATTAATGAAAAACTGTTTTTT. The chain recombines TRBV6-1 with TRBJ1-4, with unresolved D. The CDR3 is made up of 14 amino acids. Per germline, CDR1 MNHNS and CDR2 SASEGT. Trimming took 2 bases from V and 4 from J, leaving 8 bases between them.

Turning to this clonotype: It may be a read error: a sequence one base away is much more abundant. The CDR3 bases are TGCAGTGCTAGAGGCGGGGCGGGGGACCACGAGACCCAGTACTTC. Protein: CSARGGAGDHETQYF. The genes are TRBV20-1 and TRBJ2-5; 7 bases agree with TRBD2. The CDR3 contains 15 residues. CDR1 DFQATT and CDR2 SNEGSKA come from the germline V gene (reference sequence).

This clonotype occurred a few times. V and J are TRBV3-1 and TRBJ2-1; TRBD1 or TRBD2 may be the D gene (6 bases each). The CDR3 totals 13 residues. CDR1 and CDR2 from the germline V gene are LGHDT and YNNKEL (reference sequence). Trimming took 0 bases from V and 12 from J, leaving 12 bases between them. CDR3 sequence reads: CASSQDEGGRQFF. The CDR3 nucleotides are TGTGCCAGCAGCCAAGATGAGGGGGGAAGGCAGTTCTTC.

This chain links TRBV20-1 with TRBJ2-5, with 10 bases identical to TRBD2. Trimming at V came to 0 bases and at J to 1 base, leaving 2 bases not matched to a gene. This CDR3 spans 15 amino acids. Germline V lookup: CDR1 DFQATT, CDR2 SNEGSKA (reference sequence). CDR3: CSARDPSGGQETQYF. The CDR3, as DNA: TGCAGTGCTAGAGACCCTAGCGGGGGCCAAGAGACCCAGTACTTC.

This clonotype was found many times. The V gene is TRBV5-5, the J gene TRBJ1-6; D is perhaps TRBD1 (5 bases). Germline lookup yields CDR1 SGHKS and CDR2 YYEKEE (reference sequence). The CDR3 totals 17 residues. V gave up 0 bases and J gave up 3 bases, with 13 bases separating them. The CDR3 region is CASSLGQSPNYNSPLHF. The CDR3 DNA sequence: TGTGCCAGCAGCTTGGGACAGTCCCCCAACTATAATTCACCCCTCCACTTT.

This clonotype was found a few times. The CDR3 reads CASSYRTPISSEQYF. DNA of the CDR3: TGTGCCAGCAGTTACCGGACACCCATCTCGTCCGAGCAGTACTTC. The V call is TRBV12-3 or TRBV12-4, the J call TRBJ2-7, with a weak D call TRBD1 (5 bases). V lost 4 bases and J 6 bases, leaving 19 bases between the germline ends. The CDR3 spans 15 residues.

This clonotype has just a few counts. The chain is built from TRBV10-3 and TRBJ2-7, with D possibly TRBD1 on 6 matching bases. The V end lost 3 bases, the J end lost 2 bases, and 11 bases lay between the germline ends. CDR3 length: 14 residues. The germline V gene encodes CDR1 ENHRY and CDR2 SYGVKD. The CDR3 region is CAISDGKGAYEQYF. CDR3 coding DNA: TGTGCCATCAGTGATGGGAAGGGGGCCTACGAGCAGTACTTC.

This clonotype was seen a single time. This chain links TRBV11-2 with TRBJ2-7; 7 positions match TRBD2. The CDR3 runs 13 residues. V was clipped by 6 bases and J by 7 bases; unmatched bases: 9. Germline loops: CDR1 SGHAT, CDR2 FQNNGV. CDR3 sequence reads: CASRPPGGGEQYF. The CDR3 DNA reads TGTGCCAGCAGACCACCGGGGGGTGGGGAGCAGTACTTC. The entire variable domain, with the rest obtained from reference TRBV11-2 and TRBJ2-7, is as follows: EAGVAQSPRYKIIEKRQSVAFWCNPISGHATLYWYQQILGQGPKLLIQFQNNGVVDDSQLPKDRFSAERLKGVDSTLKIQPAKLEDSAVYLCASRPPGGGEQYFGPGTRLTVT.

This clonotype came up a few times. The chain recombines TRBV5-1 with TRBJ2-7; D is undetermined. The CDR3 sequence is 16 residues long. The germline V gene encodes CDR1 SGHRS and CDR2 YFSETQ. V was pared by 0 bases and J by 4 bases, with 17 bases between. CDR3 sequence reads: CASSLEGSRVIYEQYF. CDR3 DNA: TGCGCCAGCAGCTTGGAGGGATCTAGGGTGATATACGAGCAGTACTTC. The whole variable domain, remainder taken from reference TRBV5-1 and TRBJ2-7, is KAGVTQTPRYLIKTRGQQVTLSCSPISGHRSVSWYQQTPGQGLQFLFEYFSETQRNKGNFPGRFSGRQFSNSRSEMNVSTLELGDSALYLCASSLEGSRVIYEQYFGPGTRLTVT.

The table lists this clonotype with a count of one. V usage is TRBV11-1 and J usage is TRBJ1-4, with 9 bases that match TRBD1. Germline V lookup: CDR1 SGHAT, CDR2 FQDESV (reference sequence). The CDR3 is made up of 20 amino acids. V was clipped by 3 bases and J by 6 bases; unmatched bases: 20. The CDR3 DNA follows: TGTGCCAGCAGCTTCGAAACAAATCCGGGACAGGGAAACCTCCATGAAAAACTGTTTTTT. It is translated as CASSFETNPGQGNLHEKLFF.

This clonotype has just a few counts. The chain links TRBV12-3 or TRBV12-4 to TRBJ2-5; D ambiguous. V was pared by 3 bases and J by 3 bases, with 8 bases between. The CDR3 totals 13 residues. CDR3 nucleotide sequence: TGTGCCAGCAGTTTGAGCAGCGAAGAGACCCAGTACTTC. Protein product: CASSLSSEETQYF.

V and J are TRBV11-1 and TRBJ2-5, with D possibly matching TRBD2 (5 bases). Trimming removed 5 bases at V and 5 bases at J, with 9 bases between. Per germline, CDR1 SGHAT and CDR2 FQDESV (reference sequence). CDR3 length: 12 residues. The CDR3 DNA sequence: TGTGCCAGCAGCCCGTGGGAGGAGACCCAGTACTTC. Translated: CASSPWEETQYF.